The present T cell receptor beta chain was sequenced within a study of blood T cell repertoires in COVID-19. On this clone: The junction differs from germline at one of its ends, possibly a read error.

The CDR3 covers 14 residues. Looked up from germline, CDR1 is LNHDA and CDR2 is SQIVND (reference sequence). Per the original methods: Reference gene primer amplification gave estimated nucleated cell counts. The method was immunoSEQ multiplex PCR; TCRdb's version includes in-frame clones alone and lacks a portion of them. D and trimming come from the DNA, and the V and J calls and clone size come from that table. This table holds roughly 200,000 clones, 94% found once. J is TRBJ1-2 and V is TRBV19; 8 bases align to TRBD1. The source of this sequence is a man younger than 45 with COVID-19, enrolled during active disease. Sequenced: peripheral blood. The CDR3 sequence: CASCMTGVNYGYTF. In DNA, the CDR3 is TGTGCCAGTTGTATGACAGGGGTAAACTATGGCTACACCTTC.